The sequence of this T cell receptor (beta chain) was determined in a study of T cells after yellow fever vaccination. This clonotype was seen a handful of times. Its antigen is unknown. Study-level findings and limits: Boosting was followed by the reappearance of most primary-vaccination clones (around 95% CD4, about 88% CD8).

Germline V lookup: CDR1 MNHEY, CDR2 SMNVEV (reference sequence). The CDR3 contains 16 residues. Trimming pared 0 bases from V and 0 bases from J, leaving 9 bases between. The TCR cDNA carried a universal primer site and UMIs from 5'RACE template switching. Each CDR3 protein is one row after TCRdb ran MiXCR on the 5' RACE reads. The sample holds 300,000 to 400,000 distinct CDR3 sequences, more than 5.5% seen once. The sample was PBMCs, taken 5 days after the yellow fever booster vaccination. The rearrangement joins TRBV27 to TRBJ2-1, with D unresolved. The TCR sequence derives from a man in his thirties or forties who received the YFV17D yellow fever vaccine. DNA for the CDR3: TGTGCCAGCAGTTTATCGGTAGCAGGCTCCTACAATGAGCAGTTCTTC. Residues: CASSLSVAGSYNEQFF.